A single sample gave rise to the 4 T cell receptor beta chains below, sequenced in a study of beta chain features in type 1 diabetes. Whole-study findings and limits: In every one of the four CD4+ subsets, TCRB CDR3s were moderately but significantly shorter in Type 1 diabetes patients.

Antigens of these TCRs are unknown. Of the isolated RNA, all was reverse transcribed, and so the sequenced material was expressed TCRB transcripts. Here immunoSEQ multiplex PCR was the method, and the copy in TCRdb shows in-frame clones only, minus some. The data hold about 170,000 clones, with about 7.9% observed a single time. The sequenced sample was central memory CD4+ T cells from blood. The receptors stem from a man younger than 35 with type 1 diabetes.

The gene calls are TRBV5-4 and TRBJ2-6, with TRBD1 matching over 10 bases. The CDR3 is 18 amino acids. CDR1 is SGHNT and CDR2 is YYREEE in the germline V gene (reference sequence). The V gene end was trimmed by 3 bases and the J gene end by 6 bases; junction bases not matched to a gene: 12. CDR3 nucleotide sequence: TGTGCCAGCAGCTCGTCACTGACAGGGGGCGCGACGGCCAACGTCCTGACTTTC. Translation gives CASSSSLTGGATANVLTF.

There are a few counts of this clone. The chain employs TRBV2 and TRBJ2-7, with 7 nucleotides matching TRBD1. Germline V gene data show CDR1 as SNHLY and CDR2 as FYNNEI. With V trimmed by 10 bases and J by 2 bases, 8 bases remained unmatched. The CDR3 is 13 residues long. CDR3 DNA: TGTGCCATCCGACAGGGAAATGCCTACGAGCAGTACTTC. As protein: CAIRQGNAYEQYF.

This clone was observed a few times. This sequence joins TRBV5-4 and TRBJ1-1; D is unclear. CDR1 SGHNT and CDR2 YYREEE come from the germline V gene (reference sequence). The CDR3 length is 15 residues. V dropped 6 bases and J dropped 4 bases, with 19 bases sitting between them. The DNA of the CDR3 is TGTGCCAGCACTTCGGGCCCGACGGGGAGCACTGAAGCTTTCTTT. Translated, it gives CASTSGPTGSTEAFF.

This clone was picked up many times. This sequence joins TRBV30 and TRBJ1-1; 7 nucleotides line up with TRBD1. Germline V CDR1 and CDR2: GTSNPN, SVGIG (reference sequence). V lost 3 bases, J lost 5 bases, and 6 bases stayed unmatched. The CDR3 totals 13 residues. The CDR3 bases are TGTGCCTGGAGCGCGACAGGGTTTACTGAAGCTTTCTTT. Protein: CAWSATGFTEAFF.